The clone carrying this T cell receptor beta chain was found a few times. Its antigen is currently unknown. This entry is derived from a study of neoadjuvant nivolumab and ipilimumab in lung cancer. TCRdb's table, derived via immunoSEQ multiplex PCR, lists solely in-frame clones and lacks some. Of about 18,000 clones detected, around 87% appear once; the ten largest clones hold less than 2.5%. Overall study findings and caveats: From pretherapy to surgery, tumor richness and clonality rose with dual therapy. Higher pretherapy blood TCR richness went with higher resected-tumor richness. Only a single major-pathologic-response sample was available for clonality analysis. TCR richness and clonality were higher in tumors than adjacent uninvolved lung.

The CDR3 consists of 16 residues. Trimming at V came to 4 bases and at J to 3 bases, leaving 10 bases not matched to a gene. Germline V gene data show CDR1 as SGHRS and CDR2 as YFSETQ. The receptor was derived from an adult with non-small cell lung cancer. The starting material was peripheral blood, obtained before neoadjuvant nivolumab, alone or with ipilimumab. This chain links TRBV5-1 with TRBJ2-5; TRBD2 matches at 9 bases. The CDR3 region is CASSPRQGGREETQYF. The CDR3 bases are TGCGCCAGCAGCCCCCGACAGGGCGGGAGGGAAGAGACCCAGTACTTC. The variable domain in full, with the rest retrieved from reference TRBV5-1 and TRBJ2-5, is KAGVTQTPRYLIKTRGQQVTLSCSPISGHRSVSWYQQTPGQGLQFLFEYFSETQRNKGNFPGRFSGRQFSNSRSEMNVSTLELGDSALYLCASSPRQGGREETQYFGPGTRLLVL.